These T cell receptor beta chains were read from a single sample in a study of graft-versus-host responses after intestinal transplantation. These receptors' targets are unknown. Some clones are missing from TCRdb's copy, which holds only in-frame ones; the method was immunoSEQ multiplex PCR. The sample lists under 140,000 clones, around 93% occurring once. Here the sequenced sample was unstimulated CD8+ T cells sorted from spleen or lymph node cells, taken before intestinal transplant. These receptor sequences come from a human donor who received an intestinal transplant. Both conserved end residues are part of each CDR3. The D gene is left open where the match is weak. Clone size is given for some rows only: seen once, a few or many times, or a class if the clone is expanded.

size,D,V,J,DNA,CDR3
.,.,TRBV5-1,TRBJ1-2,TGCGCCAGCAGAGAGCCCGATGGCTACACCTTC,CASREPDGYTF
.,.,TRBV19,TRBJ2-7,TGTGCCAGTAGTATAGATGAGGGGACCTACGAGCAGTACTTC,CASSIDEGTYEQYF
.,.,TRBV4-1,TRBJ1-1,TGCGCCAGCAGTAAGTCCGGGGAAGGCACTGAAGCTTTCTTT,CASSKSGEGTEAFF
once,TRBD1,TRBV7-2,TRBJ1-1,TGTGCCAGCAGCCAAGGGGACAGGGGGGACACTGAAGCTTTCTTT,CASSQGDRGDTEAFF
.,TRBD2,TRBV9,TRBJ2-1,TGTGCCAGCAACTCAGCGGGACGGTTAAATGAGCAGTTCTTC,CASNSAGRLNEQFF
.,.,TRBV19,TRBJ1-1,TGTGCCAGTAGTATTTTTACAGGAGGAAACACTGAAGCTTTCTTT,CASSIFTGGNTEAFF
.,TRBD2,TRBV7-9,TRBJ2-1,TGTGCCAGCAGAAGTAAAGCGGGGAATCCTTCCTACAATGAGCAGTTCTTC,CASRSKAGNPSYNEQFF
.,.,TRBV30,TRBJ2-5,TGTGCCTGGAGTCGTGGACGGGCCATAGGGGACCAGTACTTC,CAWSRGRAIGDQYF
.,TRBD1,TRBV9,TRBJ2-3,TGTGCCAGCAGCGAGGGACAGGGGGCCATAGATACGCAGTATTTT,CASSEGQGAIDTQYF
.,.,TRBV14,TRBJ2-6,TGTGCCAGCAAAAGGAGGGGTTACTCTGGGGCCAACGTCCTGACTTTC,CASKRRGYSGANVLTF
.,TRBD2,TRBV6-1,TRBJ2-7,TGTGCCAGCAGTGATTCACTAGCGAACGAGCAGTACTTC,CASSDSLANEQYF
.,TRBD2,TRBV30,TRBJ2-2,TGTGCCTGGAGTGTACTGGGACTAGCGAGCACCGGGGAGCTGTTTTTT,CAWSVLGLASTGELFF
.,.,TRBV7-9,TRBJ2-4,TGTGCCAGTAGCCCGGGGCCCCAAACGAACATTCAGTACTTC,CASSPGPQTNIQYF
.,TRBD2,TRBV10-2,TRBJ2-3,TGCGCCAGCAGTTGGACTAGCGGGAGACTCACAGATACGCAGTATTTT,CASSWTSGRLTDTQYF
.,.,TRBV6-4,TRBJ2-2,TGTGCCAGCAGTGACCATGGCGGTTCGAACACCGGGGAGCTGTTTTTT,CASSDHGGSNTGELFF
.,.,TRBV9,TRBJ1-2,TGTGCCAGCACCCTCGGCTCAGGGGCACTCTATGGCTACACCTTC,CASTLGSGALYGYTF
once,TRBD2,TRBV6-6,TRBJ2-2,TGTGCCAGCGGACTAGCGGGAGGCACCGGGGAGCTGTTTTTT,CASGLAGGTGELFF
.,.,TRBV29-1,TRBJ1-1,TGCAGCGTTGTCCTCCGTAACACTGAAGCTTTCTTT,CSVVLRNTEAFF
.,.,TRBV6-5,TRBJ2-1,TGTGCCAGCAGTTCCAACAGCGACAATGAGCAGTTCTTC,CASSSNSDNEQFF
.,TRBD1,TRBV9,TRBJ1-5,TGTGCCAGCAGTCTTTCCCCGACAGGGGGCTTTCAGCCCCAGCATTTT,CASSLSPTGGFQPQHF
.,.,TRBV28,TRBJ2-2,TGTGCCAGCGACCTTGGACGGGTGAACACCGGGGAGCTGTTTTTT,CASDLGRVNTGELFF
few,TRBD1,TRBV7-9,TRBJ1-5,TGTGCCAGCAGCCCGACAGGGGGCAATCAGCCCCAGCATTTT,CASSPTGGNQPQHF
.,.,TRBV30,TRBJ1-2,TGTGCCTGGATGTCAGAGAGAGCTAACTATGGCTACACCTTC,CAWMSERANYGYTF
.,.,TRBV5-1,TRBJ2-7,TGCGCCAGCAGCTTGGTGGGGGGGGCAACCTACGAGCAGTACTTC,CASSLVGGATYEQYF
.,TRBD1,TRBV7-9,TRBJ1-2,TGTGCCAGCACCCGCGGGACAGGGGTTAATGGCTACACCTTC,CASTRGTGVNGYTF
.,.,TRBV19,TRBJ2-1,TGTGCCAGTACTCCAAGCGGAGGTTCCTACAATGAGCAGTTCTTC,CASTPSGGSYNEQFF
.,TRBD2,TRBV4-1,TRBJ2-3,TGCGCCAGCAGCCAGAACGGACTAGGTGGGGGTAGTGATACGCAGTATTTT,CASSQNGLGGGSDTQYF
.,TRBD1,TRBV11-2,TRBJ2-7,TGTGCCAGCAGCCCCCCGGACAGGGTTAACGAGCAGTACTTC,CASSPPDRVNEQYF